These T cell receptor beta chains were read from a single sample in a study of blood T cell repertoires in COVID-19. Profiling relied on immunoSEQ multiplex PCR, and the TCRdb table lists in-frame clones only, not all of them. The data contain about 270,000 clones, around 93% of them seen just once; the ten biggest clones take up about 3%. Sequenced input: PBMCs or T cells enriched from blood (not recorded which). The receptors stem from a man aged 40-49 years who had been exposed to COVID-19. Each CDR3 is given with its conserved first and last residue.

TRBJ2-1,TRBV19,CASSRDSYNEQFF
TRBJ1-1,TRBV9,CASSMDGSNTEAFF
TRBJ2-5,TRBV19,CASSTWDRGQETQYF
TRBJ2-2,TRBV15,CATSSTGTGNTGELFF
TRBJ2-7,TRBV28,CASSYHPGQGTSYEQYF
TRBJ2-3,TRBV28,CASRDREYTDTQYF
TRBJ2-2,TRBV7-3,CASSRQGQPNTGELFF
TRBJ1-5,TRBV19,CASSMVGGPQHF
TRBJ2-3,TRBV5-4,CASSFEQGKGTDTQYF
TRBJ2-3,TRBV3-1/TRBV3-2,CASSTTGTQRWGTQYF
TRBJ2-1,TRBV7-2,CASSLAEGPHEQFF
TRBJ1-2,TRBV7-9,CASSPERQGTNGYTF
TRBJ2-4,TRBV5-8,CASVGSRDIQYF
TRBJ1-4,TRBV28,CASSFGPGQLNEKLFF
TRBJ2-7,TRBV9,CASSPGGSYEQYF
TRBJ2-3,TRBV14,CASSQEEGGPSRHTQYF
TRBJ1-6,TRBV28,CASSLWGRNSPLHF
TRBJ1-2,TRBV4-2,CASSQEFSKYGYTF
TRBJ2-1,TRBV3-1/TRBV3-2,CASSQDVGRQGALGEQFF
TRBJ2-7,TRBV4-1,CASSQVGRVGGPGAYEQYF
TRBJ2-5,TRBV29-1,CSASGSGETQYF
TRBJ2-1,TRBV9,CASSPRTLSSYNEQFF
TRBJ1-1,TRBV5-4,CASSPAGLLNTEAFF
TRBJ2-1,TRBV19,CASNHRDRNNEQFF
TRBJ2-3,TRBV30,CALQTSGTKDTQYF
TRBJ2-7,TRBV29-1,CSVTGTGDSYEQYF
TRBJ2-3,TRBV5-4,CASSSHEQLGDTQYF
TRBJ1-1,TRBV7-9,CASAGQLYTEAFF
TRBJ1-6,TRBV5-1,CASRDAGQDNSPLHF
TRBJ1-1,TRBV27,CASSSQGNTEAFF
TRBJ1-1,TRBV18,CASSQTGTGPMNTEAFF
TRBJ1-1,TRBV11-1,CASSLYWANTEAFF
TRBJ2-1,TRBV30,CAWRELADEQFF
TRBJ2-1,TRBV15,CATSRALGESGNEQFF
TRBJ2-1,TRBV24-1,CATSETGASYNEQFF
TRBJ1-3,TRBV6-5,CASRRDRASGNTIYF
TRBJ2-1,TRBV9,CASSPPAGSFYRNEQFF
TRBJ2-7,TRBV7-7,CASTPYEEESDEQYF
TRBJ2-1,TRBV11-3,CASSFTTYNNEQFF
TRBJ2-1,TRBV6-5,CASRTSGSSYNEQFF
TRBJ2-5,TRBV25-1,CASTDGQQETQYF
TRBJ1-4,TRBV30,CAWSTGTGNEKLFF
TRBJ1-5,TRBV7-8,CASSRQGNSNQPQHF